Sequencing of this T cell receptor (beta chain) was carried out in a study of somatic mutations in cytotoxic T cells in rheumatoid arthritis. TCRdb's table, derived via immunoSEQ multiplex PCR, lists solely in-frame clones and lacks some. The sample lists about 7,100 clones; roughly 75% were seen once. The TCR was taken from an adult with rheumatoid arthritis. Sequencing was done on a sample of CD8+ T cells sorted from blood.

In nucleotides, the CDR3 is TGTGCCAGCAGGCGAGGCACAGGAGCTAACTATGGCTACACCTTC. Protein product: CASRRGTGANYGYTF. The chain uses TRBV5-5 and TRBJ1-2, with D maybe TRBD1 (5 bases). The length of the CDR3 is 15 residues. V was clipped by 5 bases and J by 0 bases, with 14 bases between them. CDR1 is SGHKS and CDR2 is YYEKEE in the germline V gene (reference sequence).